The text below deals with one T cell receptor beta chain. Germline CDR1 is GTSNPN and CDR2 is SVGIG (reference sequence). Germline trimming cut 6 bases from V and 2 bases from J; bases unmatched to any gene: 3. CDR3 length: 13 residues. Here immunoSEQ multiplex PCR was the method, and the copy in TCRdb shows in-frame clones only, minus some. The repertoire holds 50,000 to 70,000 clones, with around 83% as singletons. This specimen belongs to a study of OX40 agonist ivuxolimab in advanced cancers. Overall study context: Hepatocellular carcinoma, melanoma, renal cell or head and neck cancer was diagnosed in the dose-escalation patients. Age averaged roughly 60 years (range roughly 20 to 90), and less than 85% were male.

The chain recombines TRBV30 with TRBJ1-5; TRBD1 matches 8 bases. This sequence was found in an adult with an advanced solid tumor such as melanoma, head and neck, liver or kidney cancer. The sequencing here drew on CD4+ or CD8+ T cells sorted from blood, taken in a trial of the OX40 agonist ivuxolimab. CDR3 protein: CACQGQGNQPQHF. The CDR3 DNA follows: TGTGCCTGCCAGGGACAGGGCAATCAGCCCCAGCATTTT.